This T cell receptor beta chain was recovered during a study of blood T cell repertoires in COVID-19 (dated by TCRdb to between 2020 and 2021). In terms of the full investigation: Collaborator samples came from the United States, Italy and Spain and covered acute and convalescent phases of COVID-19. The prospective study material was composed of cDNA or gDNA derived from T cells, B-cell-depleted T cells, or PBMCs. Subjects who had been exposed to COVID-19, were actively infected with it, or had recovered from it provided the deeply sampled blood TCRbeta repertoires that made up the dataset. A freely available public database, intended as a resource for researchers studying the immune response to SARS-CoV-2, is where the repertoires were released. The samples were drawn from two sources: the first 160 participants of the ongoing ImmuneRACE study, and some 1,300 subjects contributed by 6 global collaborators. The sample metadata nearly always contained a de-identified subject ID, COVID-19 status, age in years and sex. Where HLA class I and class II types were available, the types were taken from metadata supplied by the sample provider, not from assay-based typing.

Each collaborating institution followed its own protocols to collect whole blood in K2EDTA tubes. Collaborator samples were shipped for TCRbeta analysis as frozen whole blood, isolated PBMCs, or DNA extracted from either sample type. On this clone itself: Its specific antigen is unknown. No base qualities exist here, and no much larger clone lies one base off it.

The immunoSEQ Assay, a bias-controlled multiplex PCR, was used to amplify TCRbeta CDR3 regions from genomic DNA. The authors' analysis ran thus. The number of nucleated cells in each sample was estimated by amplification of reference gene primers within the assay. To quantify the absolute abundance of each unique TCRbeta CDR3 rearrangement, sequence reads were collapsed and filtered. For each sample, productive Simpson clonality was calculated as the square root of Simpson's diversity index over productive rearrangements. TCRdb took this table from immuneACCESS and kept in-frame rearrangements with V and J called. Such tables lack part of the clones; where checked against another copy, unresolved V genes explain under half of the gap, and the rest is unexplained. Clone size and the V and J calls come from that table; the DNA yielded D and trimming. The sample has over 85,000 clones on record, roughly 85% of them singletons. 2% to 2.5% of the sample goes to the ten largest clones.

The paper as a whole reports these results and caveats: The quantity of clinical and demographic metadata differed by source and by participant and was supplied without curation.

The germline V gene yields SGHTA for CDR1 and FQGTGA for CDR2. CDR3 length: 15 amino acids, cysteine to phenylalanine. Only the CDR3 DNA stays, 45 bases, in frame from base 1. At the junction V is shortened by 4 bases and J by 5 bases; bases outside the gene matches: 5. The receptor comes from a man over 45 with active COVID-19. Sequenced sample: peripheral blood. The V gene is TRBV7-3 and the J gene is TRBJ2-5; TRBD2 aligns with 12 central bases. The base sequence is TGTGCCAGCAGCTCTAGCGGGGGGGAAAAGGAGACCCAGTACTTC. It is translated as CASSSSGGEKETQYF.